This T cell receptor beta chain was identified in a study of radiotherapy plus CTLA-4 blockade in lung cancer. Turning to the study itself: 15% to 20% of enrolled patients responded objectively, and around 30% had disease control.

The CDR3 consists of 14 residues. V lost 8 bases and J lost 5, with 18 bases in between. CDR1 is MNHNS, CDR2 SASEGT, per germline. Sequencing was performed with immunoSEQ multiplex PCR; in TCRdb, only in-frame clones are kept and a portion is missing. The repertoire holds 55,000 to 65,000 clones, with 70% to 80% as singletons. The material was peripheral blood, obtained from a patient treated with radiotherapy plus ipilimumab. This sequence joins TRBV6-1 and TRBJ1-2; D gene ambiguous. This sequence was found in a human donor with non-small cell lung cancer who had a partial response to radiotherapy plus ipilimumab. CDR3 coding DNA: TGTGCCAGCCCCCCCGAAGGGAGGAGGTATGGCTACACCTTC. It is translated as CASPPEGRRYGYTF.